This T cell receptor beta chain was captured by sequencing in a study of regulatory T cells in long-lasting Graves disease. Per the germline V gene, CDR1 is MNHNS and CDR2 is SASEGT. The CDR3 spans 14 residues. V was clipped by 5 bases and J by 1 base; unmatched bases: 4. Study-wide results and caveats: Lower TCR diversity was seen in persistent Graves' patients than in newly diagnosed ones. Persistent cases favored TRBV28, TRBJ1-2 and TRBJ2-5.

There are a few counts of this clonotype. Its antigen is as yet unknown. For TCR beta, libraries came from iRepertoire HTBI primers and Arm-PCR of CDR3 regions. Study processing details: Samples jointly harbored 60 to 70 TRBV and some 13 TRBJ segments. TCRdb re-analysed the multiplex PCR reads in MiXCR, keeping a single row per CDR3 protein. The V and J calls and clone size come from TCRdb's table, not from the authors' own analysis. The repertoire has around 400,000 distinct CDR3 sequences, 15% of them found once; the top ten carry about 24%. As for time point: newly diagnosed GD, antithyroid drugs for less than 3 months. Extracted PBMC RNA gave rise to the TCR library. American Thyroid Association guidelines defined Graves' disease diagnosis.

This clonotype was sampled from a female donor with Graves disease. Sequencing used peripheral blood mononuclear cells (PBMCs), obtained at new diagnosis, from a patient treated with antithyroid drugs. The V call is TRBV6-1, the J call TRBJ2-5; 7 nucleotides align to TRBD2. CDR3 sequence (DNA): TGTGCCAGCAGTCGACTAGCAAGCCAAGAGACCCAGTACTTC. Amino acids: CASSRLASQETQYF.